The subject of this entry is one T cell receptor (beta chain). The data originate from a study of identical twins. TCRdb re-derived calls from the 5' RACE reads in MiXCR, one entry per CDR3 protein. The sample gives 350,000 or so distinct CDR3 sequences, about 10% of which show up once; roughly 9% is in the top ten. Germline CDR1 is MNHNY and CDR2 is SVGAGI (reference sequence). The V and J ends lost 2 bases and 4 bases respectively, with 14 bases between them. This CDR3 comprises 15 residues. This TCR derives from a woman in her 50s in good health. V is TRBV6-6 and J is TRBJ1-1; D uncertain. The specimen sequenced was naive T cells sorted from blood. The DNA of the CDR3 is TGTGCCAGCAGTTACGATTGGGCAGCCCTCACTGAAGCTTTCTTT. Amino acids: CASSYDWAALTEAFF.